This is a list of T cell receptor beta chains from one sample in a study of cytomegalovirus exposure and HLA in healthy donors. Measured with immunoSEQ multiplex PCR; TCRdb has only the in-frame clones, and not every one. The table shows under 150,000 clones, with just under 85% occurring only once. The sequenced sample consisted of PBMCs. These receptors all stem from a man younger than 40 in good health and CMV-seropositive. Both conserved end residues are part of each CDR3. The D gene is left open where the match is weak. Not every row has a clone size; where given, it reads once, few, many or a size class.

j_gene | v_gene | d_gene | abundance | CDR3nt | CDR3aa
TRBJ2-5 | TRBV10-3 | TRBD2 | . | TGTGCCATGTCCGGACTAGCGGGCCAAGAGACCCAGTACTTC | CAMSGLAGQETQYF
TRBJ2-3 | TRBV10-3 | TRBD1 | . | TGTGCCATCAGGCCAGGGGGCGGCACAGATACGCAGTATTTT | CAIRPGGGTDTQYF
TRBJ2-5 | TRBV19 | TRBD2 | . | TGTGCCACCAGGGAGGGCACTATTAAAGAGACCCAGTACTTC | CATREGTIKETQYF
TRBJ2-6 | TRBV19 | TRBD2 | . | TGTGCCAGTATAGATAGCGGGACTGGGGCCAACGTCCTGACTTTC | CASIDSGTGANVLTF
TRBJ2-7 | TRBV18 | . | . | TGTGCCAGCTCACCATCGGACAGCTACGAGCAGTACTTC | CASSPSDSYEQYF
TRBJ1-2 | TRBV7-9 | . | . | TGTGCCAGCAGCTTAGGCAGGGGATATGGCTACACCTTC | CASSLGRGYGYTF
TRBJ2-1 | TRBV29-1 | . | . | TGCGGGGGAGGGGGGTTTTCCTACAATGAGCAGTTCTTC | CGGGGFSYNEQFF
TRBJ2-3 | TRBV2 | TRBD2 | once | TGTGCCAGCAGGCCTCTAGCGGGGCCCACAGATACGCAGTATTTT | CASRPLAGPTDTQYF
TRBJ1-3 | TRBV18 | TRBD1 | . | TGTGCCAGCTCACCAATCGGACAGGGGGATGGAAACACCATATATTTT | CASSPIGQGDGNTIYF
TRBJ2-7 | TRBV5-6 | TRBD1 | few | TGTGCCAGCAGCTCGGGACAGGGGGCGACAGTCTACGAGCAGTACTTC | CASSSGQGATVYEQYF
TRBJ2-7 | TRBV18 | TRBD2 | . | TGTGCCAGCTCACCAGACGGGACTAGCACCGAGCAGTACTTC | CASSPDGTSTEQYF